These 30 T cell receptor beta chains were sequenced from one sample in a study of blood T cell repertoires in COVID-19. Profiling relied on immunoSEQ multiplex PCR, and the TCRdb table lists in-frame clones only, not all of them. In the table there are over 200,000 clones, around 80% of which are singletons. Input material: peripheral blood. The receptors stem from a woman older than 75 with COVID-19, enrolled during active disease.

The chain is built from TRBV19 and TRBJ2-5; D uncertain. The CDR3 spans 14 residues. Germline V gene data show CDR1 as LNHDA and CDR2 as SQIVND (reference sequence). V was clipped by 2 bases and J by 1 base, with 8 bases between them. CDR3 loop: CASSILAGQETQYF. CDR3 nucleotides: TGTGCCAGTAGTATATTGGCTGGCCAAGAGACCCAGTACTTC.

The J gene is TRBJ2-2, the V gene TRBV7-8, with a tentative D call TRBD2 (6 bases). Germline CDR1 reads SGHVS; CDR2 reads FQNEAQ. V lost 5 bases and J lost 8, with 21 bases in between. This CDR3 is 16 amino acids long. The CDR3 DNA is TGTGCCAGCAGCCCTCTCTCCTTGTGGAGCGGGGGGGAGCTGTTTTTT. Translating it yields CASSPLSLWSGGELFF.

V usage is TRBV11-2 and J usage is TRBJ1-2, with 7 nucleotides matching TRBD1. Germline assignment: CDR1 SGHAT and CDR2 FQNNGV. The CDR3 consists of 13 residues. V was clipped by 0 bases and J by 8 bases; unmatched bases: 3. The CDR3 sequence: CASSLDGTAGYTF. In nucleotides, the CDR3 is TGTGCCAGCAGCTTAGATGGGACAGCAGGCTACACCTTC.

This clone was picked up a small number of times. DNA of the CDR3: TGTGCCAGCAGTGATCCAATACCGGGAGCCAACTACGAGCAGTACTTC. This gives the protein CASSDPIPGANYEQYF. The rearrangement uses TRBV25-1 and TRBJ2-7, with D tentatively TRBD2 (6 bases). The length of the CDR3 is 16 residues. The germline V gene encodes CDR1 MGHDK and CDR2 SYGVNS. The ends were cut back, 3 bases at V and 3 bases at J, with 18 bases in the middle.

This chain joins TRBV18 and TRBJ1-4, with D uncertain. The CDR3 runs 12 residues. The V end lost 3 bases, the J end lost 8 bases, and 7 bases lay between the germline ends. Germline loops: CDR1 KGHSH, CDR2 LQKENI. In DNA, the CDR3 is TGTGCCAGCTCACCTTCGGGGGAAAAACTGTTTTTT. Its protein product is CASSPSGEKLFF. Together with reference TRBV18 and TRBJ1-4, the CDR3 gives the full variable domain: NAGVMQNPRHLVRRRGQEARLRCSPMKGHSHVYWYRQLPEEGLKFMVYLQKENIIDESGMPKERFSAEFPKEGPSILRIQQVVRGDSAAYFCASSPSGEKLFFGSGTQLSVL.

This chain connects TRBV6-6 to TRBJ2-7, with D unclear. Trimming stripped 6 bases from V and 4 bases from J, with 10 bases between. This CDR3 comprises 12 residues. Germline loops: CDR1 MNHNY, CDR2 SVGAGI (reference sequence). CDR3 DNA sequence: TGTGCCAGCAGCTTCGCAGGTTACGAGCAGTACTTC. Translation: CASSFAGYEQYF.

The chain is built from TRBV7-8 and TRBJ1-1; 9 positions agree with TRBD1. The CDR3 runs to 15 residues. V lost 5 bases to trimming and J lost 4 bases; unmatched junction nucleotides: 8. The germline gives CDR1 SGHVS, CDR2 FQNEAQ. The CDR3, as DNA: TGTGCCAGCAGCGGGGACAGGGCGGGGGGCACTGAAGCTTTCTTT. Translating it yields CASSGDRAGGTEAFF.

This chain joins TRBV7-9 and TRBJ1-1; TRBD1 matches 10 bases. Per the germline V gene, CDR1 is SEHNR and CDR2 is FQNEAQ (reference sequence). This CDR3 is 12 amino acids long. The V segment lost 5 bases and the J segment 11 bases; nucleotides outside the gene matches: 5. Written as DNA, the CDR3 is TGTGCCAGCAGCATAAGGACAGGGGGGGCTTTCTTT. This codes for CASSIRTGGAFF.

The J gene is TRBJ2-3, the V gene TRBV2; 9 bases match TRBD1. Germline CDR1 SNHLY, CDR2 FYNNEI. CDR3 length: 15 residues. Trimming cost V 7 bases and J 3 bases; bases outside gene matches: 8. This CDR3 reads CASTRQGVATDTQYF. In nucleotides, the CDR3 is TGTGCCAGCACCAGACAGGGGGTGGCAACAGATACGCAGTATTTT.

The chain employs TRBV7-6 and TRBJ2-3, with TRBD1 as a possible D gene (5 bases). Trimming shortened V by 5 bases and J by 5 bases, and 17 bases separated the two germline ends. The CDR3 totals 15 residues. CDR1 and CDR2 from the germline V gene are SGHVS and FNYEAQ. CDR3 sequence: CASSGGGRALDTQYF. The CDR3, as DNA: TGTGCCAGCAGCGGTGGTGGCAGGGCGCTAGATACGCAGTATTTT.

The rearrangement links TRBV19 to TRBJ2-3, with 9 nucleotides matching TRBD2. Germline lookup yields CDR1 LNHDA and CDR2 SQIVND (reference sequence). This CDR3 is built from 16 residues. J was trimmed by 6 bases and V by 1 base; bases with no gene match: 8. The CDR3 DNA sequence: TGTGCCAGTAGTATAGCTCGCGGGAGGGCCGGGGATACGCAGTATTTT. Protein product: CASSIARGRAGDTQYF.

This clone showed up just a few times. The germline gene is not matched at one end of the junction; a read error may be the cause. This chain links TRBV7-7 with TRBJ2-7; 11 nucleotides match TRBD2. The CDR3 runs 16 residues. Per the germline V gene, CDR1 is SSHAT and CDR2 is FNYEAQ (reference sequence). The DNA of the CDR3 is TGTGCTAGCAGCCCCTTAGCGGGGGGGAGCTCCTACGAGCAGTACTTC. Residues: CASSPLAGGSSYEQYF.

This clone was seen once. The chain couples TRBV6-5 to TRBJ1-2; no clear D. There are 12 residues in the CDR3. Trimming cost V 6 bases and J 8 bases, with 13 bases left between them. Germline CDR1 is MNHEY and CDR2 is SVGAGI. Here the CDR3 DNA reads TGTGCCAGCAGAAGATCCGGGGAGGGCTACACCTTC. The encoded protein is CASRRSGEGYTF.

This clone came up a few times. J is TRBJ2-2 and V is TRBV6-6; no firm D call. The germline CDR1 and CDR2 sequences are MNHNY and SVGAGI (reference sequence). The CDR3 is 13 residues long. V lost 5 bases, J lost 0 bases, and 4 bases lay in between. This chain's CDR3 is CASSRTNTGELFF. The CDR3 coding sequence is TGTGCCAGCAGTCGTACGAACACCGGGGAGCTGTTTTTT.

This sequence joins TRBV18 and TRBJ2-1, with 7 bases lining up with TRBD1. CDR3 length: 15 amino acids. J lost 2 bases, V lost 5 bases, and 6 bases had no gene match. Looked up from germline, CDR1 is KGHSH and CDR2 is LQKENI. For the CDR3, the DNA is TGTGCCAGCTCAACACAACAGGGGCCCTACAATGAGCAGTTCTTC. Translation: CASSTQQGPYNEQFF.

This chain joins TRBV9 and TRBJ2-2; no clear D gene. Per the germline V gene, CDR1 is SGDLS and CDR2 is YYNGEE. The ends were cut back, 2 bases at V and 6 bases at J, with 11 bases in the middle. There are 14 residues in the CDR3. CDR3 sequence reads: CASSVPSRAGELFF. The DNA for the CDR3 is TGTGCCAGCAGCGTCCCGTCAAGAGCCGGGGAGCTGTTTTTT.

J is TRBJ2-1 and V is TRBV9; TRBD2 matches at 7 bases. The V segment lost 0 bases and the J segment 1 base; nucleotides outside the gene matches: 7. This CDR3 has 17 amino acids. Germline loops: CDR1 SGDLS, CDR2 YYNGEE. In DNA, the CDR3 is TGTGCCAGCAGCGTAGGGGTTGGGGGAGGGTCCTACAATGAGCAGTTCTTC. Encoded protein: CASSVGVGGGSYNEQFF.

This chain joins TRBV9 and TRBJ2-4, with D possibly matching TRBD1 (6 bases). The CDR3 consists of 15 residues. Trimming stripped 3 bases from V and 0 bases from J, with 10 bases between. Germline lookup yields CDR1 SGDLS and CDR2 YYNGEE. The CDR3 DNA sequence: TGTGCCAGCAGCGACAGGGATGGAGCCAAAAACATTCAGTACTTC. Encoded protein: CASSDRDGAKNIQYF.

The rearrangement links TRBV6-6 to TRBJ2-7; 13 bases fit TRBD2. This CDR3 has 16 amino acids. Germline CDR1 is MNHNY and CDR2 is SVGAGI (reference sequence). The ends lost 6 bases at V and 2 bases at J; junction bases unmatched: 7. As DNA, the CDR3 is TGTGCCAGCAGCCCCCTGGGACTAGCGGGACCCTACGAGCAGTACTTC. It encodes CASSPLGLAGPYEQYF.

V and J are TRBV9 and TRBJ2-7; TRBD2 matches 7 bases. The CDR3 contains 14 residues. Germline V gene data show CDR1 as SGDLS and CDR2 as YYNGEE. After removal of 3 bases from V and 9 bases from J, the junction contained 12 bases not matched to a gene. DNA of the CDR3: TGTGCCAGCAGCGAAAGCGGGGCGGTTCGGGGGCAGTACTTC. Amino acid sequence: CASSESGAVRGQYF.

CDR3 DNA sequence: TGTGCCAGCAGTTTAAAGGGGTCCACCTACGAGCAGTACTTC. The encoded protein is CASSLKGSTYEQYF. This chain connects TRBV6-5 to TRBJ2-7, with D possibly TRBD1 on 5 matching bases. CDR3 length equals 14 residues. Between the trimmed V and J ends, which lost 4 bases and 2 bases, there was a span of 12 bases. The germline V gene encodes CDR1 MNHEY and CDR2 SVGAGI.

The rearrangement uses TRBV27 and TRBJ1-3; TRBD1 aligns across 8 bases. V lost 5 bases and J lost 0; bases outside the gene matches: 6. Germline V gives CDR1 MNHEY, CDR2 SMNVEV (reference sequence). The CDR3 spans 16 residues. The CDR3 DNA reads TGTGCCAGCAGTCCCAGGGACAGGCCCTCTGGAAACACCATATATTTT. Amino acids: CASSPRDRPSGNTIYF.

The sample holds one count of this clone. The V and J genes are TRBV6-5 and TRBJ2-1; the D is unclear. Trimming took off 7 bases at V and 4 bases at J, with 8 bases between the two ends. Germline assignment: CDR1 MNHEY and CDR2 SVGAGI. The CDR3 contains 12 residues. The CDR3 sequence: CASTTVYNEQFF. The CDR3 region has the DNA TGTGCCAGCACCACTGTTTACAATGAGCAGTTCTTC.

The V gene is TRBV5-1, the J gene TRBJ2-7, with 7 bases lining up with TRBD2. With V trimmed by 4 bases and J by 4 bases, 11 bases remained unmatched. This CDR3 spans 15 amino acids. Looked up from germline, CDR1 is SGHRS and CDR2 is YFSETQ. The CDR3 DNA is TGCGCCAGCAGCGAGGGTCCGGGACTAACTTACGAGCAGTACTTC. Translated: CASSEGPGLTYEQYF.

The V gene is TRBV5-1, the J gene TRBJ1-5, with D possibly TRBD1 on 6 matching bases. The CDR3 loop spans 16 amino acids. Deletions cut 0 bases from V and 7 bases from J, with 17 bases between. Looked up from germline, CDR1 is SGHRS and CDR2 is YFSETQ. The CDR3 is CASSLGTRGSRQPQHF. The CDR3 nucleotides are TGCGCCAGCAGCTTGGGCACCAGGGGATCGAGACAGCCCCAGCATTTT.

J is TRBJ2-1 and V is TRBV7-9; D is perhaps TRBD2 (5 bases). The CDR3 length is 15 residues. Trimming shortened V by 2 bases and J by 9 bases, and 17 bases separated the two germline ends. The germline gives CDR1 SEHNR, CDR2 FQNEAQ (reference sequence). CDR3 in amino acids: CASSLSGGLSGEQFF. The DNA of the CDR3 is TGTGCCAGCAGCTTATCTGGCGGCCTGAGCGGTGAGCAGTTCTTC.

This sequence joins TRBV5-4 and TRBJ2-1, with 7 bases that match TRBD1. The germline V gene encodes CDR1 SGHNT and CDR2 YYREEE (reference sequence). The J segment lost 7 bases and the V segment lost 3 bases, leaving 10 bases of the junction unmatched. The CDR3 extends over 15 amino acids. CDR3 nucleotides: TGTGCCAGCAGCTCCGGGACAGCGCTACGAAATGAGCAGTTCTTC. This translates into CASSSGTALRNEQFF.

In this sample, this clone turned up once. J is TRBJ2-5 and V is TRBV10-2; 8 bases fit TRBD2. The J segment lost 7 bases and the V segment lost 6 bases, leaving 7 bases of the junction unmatched. Germline CDR1 WSHSY, CDR2 SAAADI. The CDR3 consists of 13 residues. Written as DNA, the CDR3 is TGCGCCAGCAGGAACCCGGGGGGGTGGACCCAGTACTTC. Translation gives CASRNPGGWTQYF.

The chain carries TRBV3-1 (or the pseudogene TRBV3-2) and TRBJ2-7, with 7 positions matching TRBD2. CDR3 length: 16 amino acids. Germline V gene data show CDR1 as LGHDT and CDR2 as YNNKEL (reference sequence). V was pared by 8 bases and J by 7 bases, with 20 bases of the junction left unmatched. CDR3 coding DNA: TGTGCCAGCGCCTTTGCGAGGGCTAGCGGACCCCTTGAGCAGTACTTC. It yields the protein CASAFARASGPLEQYF.

The chain has TRBV5-1 and TRBJ2-2; 11 bases line up with TRBD2. CDR1 SGHRS and CDR2 YFSETQ come from the germline V gene. V shed 0 bases, J shed 7 bases, and the junction held 8 bases outside the gene matches. CDR3 length: 17 amino acids. CDR3 sequence (DNA): TGCGCCAGCAGCTTGGAGTCTAGCGGGAGGCCTGGCGGGGAGCTGTTTTTT. It yields the protein CASSLESSGRPGGELFF.